What follows are 13 T cell receptor beta chains derived from one specimen sequenced in a study of CD8 T cells in Susac syndrome (dated by TCRdb to about 2019). The library was produced with the immunoSEQ multiplex PCR assay. RNA was extracted using the RNeasy kit, and roughly 0.45 to 1 ug of the RNA was reverse transcribed with random hexamers. TCRdb's own reprocessing of the public reads used fastp at Q25 and MiXCR and kept productive beta chains. Under each unique CDR3 protein, matching rows form one entry showing the most common genes and DNA. The sample includes 85,000 to 120,000 distinct CDR3 sequences, with less than 95% observed a single time. 0.41% of the sample goes to the ten largest clones. Sample: CD8+ T cells from PBMCs. These receptors originate from a human donor with Susac syndrome.

The V gene is TRBV4-1, the J gene TRBJ2-1; maybe TRBD1 (5 bases). CDR1 and CDR2 from the germline V gene are MGHRA and YSYEKL. This CDR3 spans 15 amino acids. V dropped 0 bases and J dropped 3 bases, with 9 bases sitting between them. CDR3 DNA sequence: TGCGCCAGCAGCCAAGACGACAGCCGCTACAATGAGCAGTTCTTC. It translates to CASSQDDSRYNEQFF.

The rearrangement uses TRBV27 and TRBJ2-5; no firm D call. The CDR3 covers 13 residues. Germline-derived CDR1 and CDR2 are MNHEY and SMNVEV (reference sequence). V gave up 1 base and J gave up 2 bases, with 5 bases separating them. CDR3 sequence reads: CASSLWGQETQYF. DNA for the CDR3: TGTGCCAGCAGTTTATGGGGACAAGAGACCCAGTACTTC.

This chain joins TRBV20-1 and TRBJ2-7; D is unresolved. The CDR3 has 14 amino acids. Per germline, CDR1 DFQATT and CDR2 SNEGSKA (reference sequence). Trimming cost V 0 bases and J 6 bases, with 15 bases left between them. The CDR3 sequence is CSARDPRLTPEQYF. Written as DNA, the CDR3 is TGCAGTGCTAGAGATCCCCGTCTCACCCCCGAGCAGTACTTC.

The rearrangement links TRBV5-6 to TRBJ2-5, with D possibly called TRBD1 or TRBD2 (5 bases each). Trimming removed 6 bases at V and 5 bases at J, with 14 bases between. Per germline, CDR1 SGHDT and CDR2 YYEEEE. The CDR3 runs 13 residues. The CDR3 protein is CASTLWGTETQYF. In DNA form, the CDR3 reads TGTGCCAGCACCCTTTGGGGGACGGAGACCCAGTACTTC.

CDR3 DNA sequence: TGTGCCAGCAGCTTAGACGGCAGGGGGATGTACCAAGAGACCCAGTACTTC. Translation: CASSLDGRGMYQETQYF. The rearrangement uses TRBV7-2 and TRBJ2-5, with 7 bases that match TRBD1. CDR3 length: 17 amino acids. V lost 1 base, J lost 0 bases, and 8 bases stayed unmatched. The germline V gene has CDR1 SGHTA and CDR2 FQGNSA.

This clonotype showed up just once. The chain links TRBV21-1 to TRBJ2-1; the table calls TRBD1, which could not be checked here. TRBV21-1 is recorded as a pseudogene. This CDR3 contains 15 residues. CDR3 sequence (DNA): TGTGCCAGCAGCGCCGGGACAAGGGGGCACAATGAGCAGTTCTTC. It yields the protein CASSAGTRGHNEQFF.

The V call is TRBV13, the J call TRBJ2-3, with 8 positions matching TRBD2. The V gene's germline CDR1 is PRHDT and CDR2 FYEKMQ (reference sequence). Losses at the gene ends were 5 bases for V and 2 bases for J; bases not matched to a gene: 6. The CDR3 runs to 15 residues. The CDR3 reads CASSPGGADTDTQYF. In DNA form, the CDR3 reads TGTGCCAGCAGCCCCGGGGGGGCGGACACAGATACGCAGTATTTT.

This clonotype was observed a handful of times. The chain has TRBV12-3 or TRBV12-4 and TRBJ2-5, with D uncertain. This CDR3 has 12 residues. V was cut by 3 bases and J by 1 base, with 3 bases left in between. CDR3 coding DNA: TGTGCCAGCAGTTTGGTCCAAGAGACCCAGTACTTC. This translates into CASSLVQETQYF.

The chain is built from TRBV2 and TRBJ2-7, with D uncertain. V was shortened by 6 bases and J by 0 bases, with 18 bases between the two germline ends. CDR3 length: 16 residues. Germline CDR1 is SNHLY and CDR2 is FYNNEI. CDR3 nucleotides: TGTGCCAGCAGGGGCTACGTTCAGGACGGCTCCTACGAGCAGTACTTC. Translation: CASRGYVQDGSYEQYF.

For the CDR3, the DNA is TGTGCCAGCAGCCCCCTGGGTGAAGAGACCCAGTACTTC. Translated: CASSPLGEETQYF. This chain connects TRBV7-3 to TRBJ2-5; D gene ambiguous. V was clipped by 5 bases and J by 3 bases, with 10 bases between them. The CDR3 extends over 13 amino acids. CDR1 and CDR2 (germline): SGHTA, FQGTGA. Drawing the rest from reference TRBV7-3 and TRBJ2-5, the complete variable domain is GAGVSQTPSNKVTEKGKYVELRCDPISGHTALYWYRQSLGQGPEFLIYFQGTGAADDSGLPNDRFFAVRPEGSVSTLKIQRTERGDSAVYLCASSPLGEETQYFGPGTRLLVL.

The V call is TRBV6-5, the J call TRBJ2-3, with D unresolved. The CDR3 extends over 13 amino acids. Germline-derived CDR1 and CDR2 are MNHEY and SVGAGI. The germline V and J ends were trimmed by 6 bases and 0 bases, with 7 bases remaining between them. The CDR3 sequence: CASRGLSTDTQYF. The CDR3 nucleotides read TGTGCCAGCAGGGGATTGAGCACAGATACGCAGTATTTT.

The chain uses TRBV15 and TRBJ2-7; D is tentatively TRBD1 or TRBD2 (5 bases each). Deletions cut 2 bases from V and 2 bases from J, with 10 bases between. Germline V CDR1 and CDR2: LNHNV, YYDKDF (reference sequence). The CDR3 contains 14 residues. DNA for the CDR3: TGTGCCACCAGCAGAAAAGGGACGACCTACGAGCAGTACTTC. As protein: CATSRKGTTYEQYF. The full variable domain, rest sourced from reference TRBV15 and TRBJ2-7, is DAMVIQNPRYQVTQFGKPVTLSCSQTLNHNVMYWYQQKSSQAPKLLFHYYDKDFNNEADTPDNFQSRRPNTSFCFLDIRSPGLGDTAMYLCATSRKGTTYEQYFGPGTRLTVT.

V gene TRBV6-6 combines with J gene TRBJ2-3; a weak D match, TRBD2 (5 bases). CDR1 and CDR2 (germline): MNHNY, SVGAGI (reference sequence). V lost 6 bases to trimming and J lost 2 bases, with 18 bases between them. The CDR3 totals 16 residues. The CDR3 here is CASSPGWTLFTDTQYF. For the CDR3, the DNA is TGTGCCAGCAGCCCGGGGTGGACTCTTTTCACAGATACGCAGTATTTT.